This T cell receptor (beta chain) is from a study of blood T cell repertoires in COVID-19. At the level of the study: Collection of acute and convalescent COVID-19 samples took place in the United States, Italy and Spain. T cells, B-cell-depleted T cells, or PBMCs supplied cDNA or gDNA.

Trimming took 7 bases from V and 4 from J, leaving 16 bases between them. The CDR3 runs 13 residues. Germline loops: CDR1 SQVTM, CDR2 ANQGSEA. Authors' methods: Amplified reference gene primers provided the basis for estimating nucleated cell counts. Clones were read by immunoSEQ multiplex PCR, and TCRdb kept only the in-frame ones, dropping some. V and J calls and clone size are copied from that table; D and trimming were computed from the DNA. The table has 50,000 to 60,000 clones, roughly 90% seen once. Input material: peripheral blood. The clonotype was recovered from a man between 60 and 75 years old with active COVID-19. The chain recombines TRBV29-1 with TRBJ1-1, with a tentative D call TRBD1 (5 bases). The CDR3 DNA is TGCAGCGCTTCATCCCGGGGGGGCACTGAAGCTTTCTTT. Amino acid sequence: CSASSRGGTEAFF.